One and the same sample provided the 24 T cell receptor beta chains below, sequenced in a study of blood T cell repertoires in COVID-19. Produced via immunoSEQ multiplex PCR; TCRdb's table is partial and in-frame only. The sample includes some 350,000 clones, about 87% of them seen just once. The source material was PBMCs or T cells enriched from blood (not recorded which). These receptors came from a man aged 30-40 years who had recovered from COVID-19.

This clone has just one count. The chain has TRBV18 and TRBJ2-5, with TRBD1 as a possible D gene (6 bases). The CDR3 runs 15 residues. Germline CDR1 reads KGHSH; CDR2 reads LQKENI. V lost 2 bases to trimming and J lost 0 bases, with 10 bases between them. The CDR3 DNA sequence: TGTGCCAGCTCACCAGGGACACAGTACCAAGAGACCCAGTACTTC. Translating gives CASSPGTQYQETQYF.

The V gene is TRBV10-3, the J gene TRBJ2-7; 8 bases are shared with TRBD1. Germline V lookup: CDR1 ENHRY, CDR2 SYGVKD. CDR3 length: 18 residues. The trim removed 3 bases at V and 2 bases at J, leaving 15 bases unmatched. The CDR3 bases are TGTGCCATCAGTGACGTTGCTAAGGGGACAGGAACTCCCTACGAGCAGTACTTC. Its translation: CAISDVAKGTGTPYEQYF.

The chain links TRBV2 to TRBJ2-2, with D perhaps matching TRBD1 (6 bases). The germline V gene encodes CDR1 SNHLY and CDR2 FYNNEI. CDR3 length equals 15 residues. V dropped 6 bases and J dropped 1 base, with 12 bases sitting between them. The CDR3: CASSFGTLNTGELFF. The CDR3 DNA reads TGTGCCAGCAGCTTCGGGACATTGAACACCGGGGAGCTGTTTTTT.

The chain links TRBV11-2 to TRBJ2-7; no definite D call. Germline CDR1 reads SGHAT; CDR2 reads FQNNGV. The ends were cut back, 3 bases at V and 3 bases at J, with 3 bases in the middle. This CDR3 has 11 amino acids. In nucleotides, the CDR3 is TGTGCCAGCAGCTTCAGCTACGAGCAGTACTTC. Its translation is CASSFSYEQYF. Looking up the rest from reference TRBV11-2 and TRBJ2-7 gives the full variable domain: EAGVAQSPRYKIIEKRQSVAFWCNPISGHATLYWYQQILGQGPKLLIQFQNNGVVDDSQLPKDRFSAERLKGVDSTLKIQPAKLEDSAVYLCASSFSYEQYFGPGTRLTVT.

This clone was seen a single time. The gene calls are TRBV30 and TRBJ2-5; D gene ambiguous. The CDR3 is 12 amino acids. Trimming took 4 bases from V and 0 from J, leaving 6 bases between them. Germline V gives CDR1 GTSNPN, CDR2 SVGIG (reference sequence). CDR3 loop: CAWTVNQETQYF. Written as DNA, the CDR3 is TGTGCCTGGACGGTGAACCAAGAGACCCAGTACTTC.

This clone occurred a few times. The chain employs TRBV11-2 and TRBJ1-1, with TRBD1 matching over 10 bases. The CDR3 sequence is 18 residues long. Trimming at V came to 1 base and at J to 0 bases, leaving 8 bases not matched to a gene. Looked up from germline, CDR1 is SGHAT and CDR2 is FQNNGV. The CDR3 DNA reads TGTGCCAGCAGCTTAGGGGCGGGACAGGGGAGATTGAACACTGAAGCTTTCTTT. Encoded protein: CASSLGAGQGRLNTEAFF.

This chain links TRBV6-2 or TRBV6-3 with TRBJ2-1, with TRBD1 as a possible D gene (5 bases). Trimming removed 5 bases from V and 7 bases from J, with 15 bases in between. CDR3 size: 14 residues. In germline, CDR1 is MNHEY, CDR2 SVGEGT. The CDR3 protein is CASSAIQGRNEQFF. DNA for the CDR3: TGTGCCAGCAGTGCTATCCAGGGTCGGAATGAGCAGTTCTTC.

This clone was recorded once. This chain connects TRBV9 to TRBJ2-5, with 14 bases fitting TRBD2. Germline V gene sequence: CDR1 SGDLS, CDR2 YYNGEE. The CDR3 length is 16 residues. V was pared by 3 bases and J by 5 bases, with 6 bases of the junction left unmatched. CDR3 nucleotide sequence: TGTGCCAGCAGCGCGACTAGCGGGGGGGCCGGGGAGACCCAGTACTTC. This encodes CASSATSGGAGETQYF.

CDR3 in amino acids: CASSLQGAETYTF. CDR3 nucleotide sequence: TGTGCCAGCAGCCTTCAGGGGGCGGAGACCTACACCTTC. V usage is TRBV7-9 and J usage is TRBJ1-2; 8 bases align to TRBD1. This CDR3 comprises 13 residues. J was trimmed by 10 bases and V by 5 bases; bases with no gene match: 9. CDR1 and CDR2 (germline): SEHNR, FQNEAQ (reference sequence).

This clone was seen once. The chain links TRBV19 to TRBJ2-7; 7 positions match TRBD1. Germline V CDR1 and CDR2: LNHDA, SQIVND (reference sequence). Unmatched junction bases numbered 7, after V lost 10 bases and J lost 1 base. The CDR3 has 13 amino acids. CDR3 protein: CATSRDRSYEQYF. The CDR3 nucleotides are TGTGCCACCTCCCGGGACAGATCCTACGAGCAGTACTTC.

The CDR3, as DNA: TGTGCCAGCAGCCCCCCCCTAAGCTCCTACGAGCAGTACTTC. Amino acids: CASSPPLSSYEQYF. The chain uses TRBV7-9 and TRBJ2-7; unclear D gene. CDR3 length: 14 amino acids. Trimming stripped 5 bases from V and 0 bases from J, with 11 bases between. Germline CDR1 and CDR2: SEHNR and FQNEAQ (reference sequence).

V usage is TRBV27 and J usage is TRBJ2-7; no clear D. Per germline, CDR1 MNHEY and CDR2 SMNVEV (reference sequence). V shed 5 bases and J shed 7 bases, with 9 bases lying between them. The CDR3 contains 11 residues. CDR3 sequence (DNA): TGTGCCAGCAGTACCCTCGGGGAGCAGTACTTC. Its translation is CASSTLGEQYF.

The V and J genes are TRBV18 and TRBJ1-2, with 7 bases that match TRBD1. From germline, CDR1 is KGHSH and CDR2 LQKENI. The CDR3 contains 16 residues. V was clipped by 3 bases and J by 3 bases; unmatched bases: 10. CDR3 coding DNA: TGTGCCAGCTCACCGGTCGCCTCGGGACAGCACTATGGCTACACCTTC. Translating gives CASSPVASGQHYGYTF. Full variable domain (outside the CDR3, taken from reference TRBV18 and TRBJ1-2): NAGVMQNPRHLVRRRGQEARLRCSPMKGHSHVYWYRQLPEEGLKFMVYLQKENIIDESGMPKERFSAEFPKEGPSILRIQQVVRGDSAAYFCASSPVASGQHYGYTFGSGTRLTVV.

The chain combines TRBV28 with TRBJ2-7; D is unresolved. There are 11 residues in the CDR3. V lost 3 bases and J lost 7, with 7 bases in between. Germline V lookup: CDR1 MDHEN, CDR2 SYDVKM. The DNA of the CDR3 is TGTGCCAGCAGTTTGACTTTTGAGCAGTACTTC. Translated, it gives CASSLTFEQYF.

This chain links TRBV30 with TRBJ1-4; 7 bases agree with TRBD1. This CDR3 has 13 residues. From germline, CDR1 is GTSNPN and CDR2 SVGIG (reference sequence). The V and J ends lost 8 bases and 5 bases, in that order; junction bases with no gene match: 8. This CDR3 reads CAGEGAANEKLFF. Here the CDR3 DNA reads TGTGCCGGGGAGGGGGCCGCAAATGAAAAACTGTTTTTT. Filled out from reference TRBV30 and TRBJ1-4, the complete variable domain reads SQTIHQWPATLVQPVGSPLSLECTVEGTSNPNLYWYRQAAGRGLQLLFYSVGIGQISSEVPQNLSASRPQDRQFILSSKKLLLSDSGFYLCAGEGAANEKLFFGSGTQLSVL.

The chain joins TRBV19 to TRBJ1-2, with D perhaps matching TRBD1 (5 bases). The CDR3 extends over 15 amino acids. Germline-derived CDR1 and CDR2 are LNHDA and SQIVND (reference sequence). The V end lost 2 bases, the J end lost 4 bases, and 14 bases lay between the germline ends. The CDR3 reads CASSISPGRSYGYTF. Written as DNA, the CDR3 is TGTGCCAGTAGTATATCTCCAGGGCGGAGCTATGGCTACACCTTC.

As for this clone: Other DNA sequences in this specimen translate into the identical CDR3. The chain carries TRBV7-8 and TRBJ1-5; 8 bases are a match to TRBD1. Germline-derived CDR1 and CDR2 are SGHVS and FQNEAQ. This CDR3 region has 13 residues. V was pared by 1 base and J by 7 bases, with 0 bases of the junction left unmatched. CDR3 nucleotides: TGTGCCAGCAGCTTAGACAGGGGGCAGCCCCAGCATTTT. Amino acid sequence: CASSLDRGQPQHF.

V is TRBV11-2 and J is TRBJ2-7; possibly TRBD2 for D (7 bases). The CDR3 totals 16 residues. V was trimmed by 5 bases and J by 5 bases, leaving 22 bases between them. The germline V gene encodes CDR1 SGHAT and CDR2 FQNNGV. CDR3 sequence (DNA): TGTGCCAGCAGCCAGAGGGGAGGGGCAGGGGACCACGAGCAGTACTTC. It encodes CASSQRGGAGDHEQYF.

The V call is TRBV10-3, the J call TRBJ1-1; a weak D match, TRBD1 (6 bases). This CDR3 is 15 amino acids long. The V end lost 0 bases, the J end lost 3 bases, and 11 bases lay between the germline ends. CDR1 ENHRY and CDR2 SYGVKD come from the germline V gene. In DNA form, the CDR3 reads TGTGCCATCAGTGAGTCCCCAGGGGCGTACACTGAAGCTTTCTTT. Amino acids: CAISESPGAYTEAFF.

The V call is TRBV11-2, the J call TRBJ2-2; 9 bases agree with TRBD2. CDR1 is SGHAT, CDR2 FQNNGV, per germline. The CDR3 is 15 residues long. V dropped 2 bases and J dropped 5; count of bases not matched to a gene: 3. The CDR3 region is CASSLTSGLTGELFF. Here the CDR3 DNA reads TGTGCCAGCAGCTTAACTAGCGGGCTAACCGGGGAGCTGTTTTTT.

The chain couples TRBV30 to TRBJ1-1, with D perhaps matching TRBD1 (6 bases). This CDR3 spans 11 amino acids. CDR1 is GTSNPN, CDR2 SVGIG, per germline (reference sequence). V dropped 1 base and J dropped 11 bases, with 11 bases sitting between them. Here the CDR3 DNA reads TGTGCCTGGAGTGAGGGGGGGTTGGCTTTCTTT. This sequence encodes CAWSEGGLAFF.

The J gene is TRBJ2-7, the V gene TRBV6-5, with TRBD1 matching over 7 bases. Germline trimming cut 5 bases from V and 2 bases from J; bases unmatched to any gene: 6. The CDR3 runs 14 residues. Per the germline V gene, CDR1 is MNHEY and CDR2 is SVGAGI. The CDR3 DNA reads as TGTGCCAGCAGTCCCTGGGGACAGACCTACGAGCAGTACTTC. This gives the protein CASSPWGQTYEQYF.

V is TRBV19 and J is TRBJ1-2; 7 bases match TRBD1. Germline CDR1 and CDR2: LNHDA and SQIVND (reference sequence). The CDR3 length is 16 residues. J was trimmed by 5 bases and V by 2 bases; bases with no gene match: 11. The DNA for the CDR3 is TGTGCCAGTAGTATAAGATTTAGGGGGCTTAAGTATGGCTACACCTTC. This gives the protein CASSIRFRGLKYGYTF.

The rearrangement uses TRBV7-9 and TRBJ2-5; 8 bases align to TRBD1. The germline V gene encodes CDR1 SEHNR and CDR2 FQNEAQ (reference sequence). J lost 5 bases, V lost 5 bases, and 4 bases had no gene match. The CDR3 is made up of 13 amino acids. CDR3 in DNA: TGTGCCAGCAGCCTGGACAGGGCTGAGACCCAGTACTTC. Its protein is CASSLDRAETQYF.